This TCR beta chain is drawn from a study of blood T cell repertoires in COVID-19. At the level of the study: Samples of COVID-19 (acute and convalescent) were obtained from the United States, Italy and Spain. T cells, B-cell-depleted T cells, or PBMCs supplied cDNA or gDNA.

In the source study's methods: Reference gene primer amplification gave nucleated cell count estimates. Produced via immunoSEQ multiplex PCR; TCRdb's table is partial and in-frame only. D and trimming were read from the DNA, whereas the V and J calls and clone size are those reported in that table. The sample has roughly 100,000 clones; around nine tenths are singletons. The germline CDR1 and CDR2 sequences are SGHRS and YFSETQ. J gave up 3 bases and V 0 bases, and 15 bases lay outside the gene matches. The CDR3 runs to 18 residues. The sample taken for sequencing was peripheral blood. This chain uses TRBV5-1 with TRBJ2-7; 7 bases map to TRBD1. The TCR was taken from a woman of 80 years or more in a cohort sampled during active COVID-19. CDR3 bases: TGCGCCAGCAGCTTGGAGGTATCGTATGGACAGGCCTTCTACGAGCAGTACTTC. As protein: CASSLEVSYGQAFYEQYF.